The 9 T cell receptor beta chains listed next were all sequenced from one sample in a study of blood T cell repertoires in COVID-19 (dated by TCRdb to about 2020). Libraries were built with the immunoSEQ multiplex PCR assay. The clones in this table, taken by TCRdb from immuneACCESS, are in-frame only. Not every clone is retained; where verified, under half of the shortfall comes from an unresolved V gene, and the cause of the rest is unknown. The sample records fewer than 200,000 clones, around 86% of which are singletons. Roughly 8.7% of the sample lies in the top ten. The sample consisted of peripheral blood. These TCRs come from a man in his forties or fifties with active or convalescent COVID-19.

The chain couples TRBV2 to TRBJ1-5; 8 bases fit TRBD1. CDR3 length equals 16 residues. From germline, CDR1 is SNHLY and CDR2 FYNNEI. After removal of 2 bases from V and 4 bases from J, the junction contained 7 bases not matched to a gene. The CDR3 reads CASSENQGATNQPQHF. CDR3 sequence (DNA): TGTGCCAGCAGTGAAAATCAGGGGGCCACGAATCAGCCCCAGCATTTT.

In the case of this clone: Mismatch with germline at one junction end may stem from a read error. V is TRBV7-9 and J is TRBJ1-2; D perhaps matches TRBD1 (5 bases). Germline V gene data show CDR1 as SEHNR and CDR2 as FQNEAQ (reference sequence). The CDR3 has 17 amino acids. CDR3 coding DNA: TGTGCCAGCAGATTAGATCCCCTCCCAGGGATGGCCTATGGCTACACCTTC. It specifies CASRLDPLPGMAYGYTF. The whole variable domain, remainder taken from reference TRBV7-9 and TRBJ1-2, is DTGVSQNPRHKITKRGQNVTFRCDPISEHNRLYWYRQTLGQGPEFLTYFQNEAQLEKSRLLSDRFSAERPKGSFSTLEIQRTEQGDSAMYLCASRLDPLPGMAYGYTFGSGTRLTVV.

J is TRBJ1-6 and V is TRBV11-2; 10 bases agree with TRBD1. The CDR3 is 15 amino acids. J lost 9 bases, V lost 3 bases, and 5 bases had no gene match. Germline values: CDR1 SGHAT, CDR2 FQNNGV. The CDR3 is CASSLTGGGSSPLHF. DNA of the CDR3: TGTGCCAGCAGCTTGACAGGGGGCGGGAGTTCACCCCTCCACTTT.

The chain couples TRBV30 to TRBJ2-3, with D perhaps TRBD2 (6 bases). The germline CDR1 and CDR2 sequences are GTSNPN and SVGIG (reference sequence). The length of the CDR3 is 14 residues. V was clipped by 3 bases and J by 5 bases, with 15 bases between them. CDR3 DNA: TGTGCCTGGAGGCCGGGGGTGGGATTAGATACGCAGTATTTT. Translation gives CAWRPGVGLDTQYF.

The chain links TRBV30 to TRBJ1-5, with TRBD1 as a possible D gene (5 bases). The ends were cut back, 1 base at V and 1 base at J, with 11 bases in the middle. This CDR3 comprises 15 residues. Germline CDR1 and CDR2: GTSNPN and SVGIG (reference sequence). The CDR3 sequence: CAWSGGSASNQPQHF. CDR3 nucleotides: TGTGCCTGGAGTGGGGGCAGCGCCAGCAATCAGCCCCAGCATTTT. Filled out from reference TRBV30 and TRBJ1-5, the complete variable domain reads SQTIHQWPATLVQPVGSPLSLECTVEGTSNPNLYWYRQAAGRGLQLLFYSVGIGQISSEVPQNLSASRPQDRQFILSSKKLLLSDSGFYLCAWSGGSASNQPQHFGDGTRLSIL.

The chain recombines TRBV18 with TRBJ2-7; 7 nucleotides agree with TRBD1. Germline-derived CDR1 and CDR2 are KGHSH and LQKENI. The CDR3 extends over 14 amino acids. V shed 4 bases, J shed 6 bases, and the junction held 9 bases outside the gene matches. In DNA form, the CDR3 reads TGTGCCAGCTCACTAGTACGCCAGGGGGTCGAGCAGTACTTC. It translates to CASSLVRQGVEQYF. The full variable domain, completed using reference TRBV18 and TRBJ2-7, is NAGVMQNPRHLVRRRGQEARLRCSPMKGHSHVYWYRQLPEEGLKFMVYLQKENIIDESGMPKERFSAEFPKEGPSILRIQQVVRGDSAAYFCASSLVRQGVEQYFGPGTRLTVT.

The rearrangement links TRBV30 to TRBJ1-2, with TRBD1 matching 7 bases. Trimming cost V 5 bases and J 2 bases; bases outside gene matches: 11. The CDR3 runs to 15 residues. The germline V gene has CDR1 GTSNPN and CDR2 SVGIG (reference sequence). In DNA, the CDR3 is TGTGCCTGGGGTCGGAGGACAGGTATCAACTATGGCTACACCTTC. It encodes CAWGRRTGINYGYTF.

In its sample, this clone was seen a few times. The CDR3 is CASSLSGNTEAFF. CDR3 coding DNA: TGTGCCAGCAGTTTATCCGGGAACACTGAAGCTTTCTTT. The rearrangement links TRBV12-3 or TRBV12-4 to TRBJ1-1; D is unresolved. Trimming took 2 bases from V and 1 from J, leaving 5 bases between them. The CDR3 contains 13 residues.

J is TRBJ1-1 and V is TRBV3-1 (or the pseudogene TRBV3-2); 7 nucleotides match TRBD1. This CDR3 region has 14 residues. After removal of 5 bases from V and 4 bases from J, the junction contained 7 bases not matched to a gene. Germline V gene sequence: CDR1 LGHDT, CDR2 YNNKEL (reference sequence). In nucleotides, the CDR3 is TGTGCCAGCAGCACAGGGGCCCGAATCACTGAAGCTTTCTTT. Translation: CASSTGARITEAFF.